This TCR beta chain was identified during a study of CD8+ T cells in alopecia areata. In regard to this clone: At one boundary the junction diverges from the germline segment, which might be a read error.

RNA, once extracted, was reverse transcribed into cDNA for use as the sequencing template. Generated by immunoSEQ multiplex PCR, the TCRdb table keeps only in-frame clones and is missing some. The top ten clones hold approximately 10% of a sample with about 14,000 clones, 55% to 70% of them seen once. Obtained from alopecia areata patients were lesional scalp punch biopsies along with peripheral blood. Germline V gives CDR1 SSHAT, CDR2 FNYEAQ (reference sequence). CDR3 length equals 15 residues. The chain has TRBV7-7 and TRBJ2-2, with 7 bases aligning to TRBD2. The receptor was derived from a human donor with alopecia areata. Sequencing was performed on skin, taken at week 0. The CDR3 region has the DNA TGTGCTAGCAGCTGGGAGGGGCCGAACACCGGGGAGCTGTTTTTT. Its translation is CASSWEGPNTGELFF.